One and the same sample provided the 26 T cell receptor beta chains below, sequenced in a study of cytotoxic CD8 clonotypes in ibrutinib-treated CLL. TCRdb keeps only in-frame clones here, not all; method: immunoSEQ multiplex PCR. The sample records a few hundred thousand clones, 70% being singletons. The sequencing used PBMCs, collected after 24 months of ibrutinib treatment. The receptors derive from a human donor with chronic lymphocytic leukemia.

This clone was detected only a few times. This rearrangement joins TRBV6-1 to TRBJ1-1; perhaps TRBD1 as D (5 bases). Trimming left V 6 bases short and J 5 bases short, with 13 bases between. This CDR3 has 13 amino acids. Germline CDR1 reads MNHNS; CDR2 reads SASEGT. The CDR3 region is CASSFDGATEAFF. DNA for the CDR3: TGTGCCAGCAGCTTCGACGGGGCAACTGAAGCTTTCTTT.

CDR3 coding DNA: TGTGCCAGCAGCTTAGATGGGGAACGTGGCTACACCTTC. Protein sequence: CASSLDGERGYTF. The chain has TRBV7-6 and TRBJ1-2; D uncertain. The germline gives CDR1 SGHVS, CDR2 FNYEAQ. Deletions cut 1 base from V and 7 bases from J, with 10 bases between. The CDR3 is 13 amino acids.

DNA of the CDR3: TGTCCACAGGGACAGGGAATGGTCTACGAGCAGTACTTC. Its translation is CPQGQGMVYEQYF. This chain links TRBV28 with TRBJ2-7; 9 positions match TRBD1. Looked up from germline, CDR1 is MDHEN and CDR2 is SYDVKM. The CDR3 is made up of 13 amino acids. Filled out from reference TRBV28 and TRBJ2-7, the complete variable domain reads DVKVTQSSRYLVKRTGEKVFLECVQDMDHENMFWYRQDPGLGLRLIYFSYDVKMKEKGDIPEGYSVSREKKERFSLILESASTNQTSMYLCPQGQGMVYEQYFGPGTRLTVT.

The chain is built from TRBV15 and TRBJ2-4, with D possibly being TRBD2 (5 bases). Per germline, CDR1 LNHNV and CDR2 YYDKDF (reference sequence). The CDR3 has 16 amino acids. Trimming took 0 bases from V and 8 from J, leaving 17 bases between them. The CDR3 is CATSRDWTHTRDIQYF. The DNA for the CDR3 is TGTGCCACCAGCAGAGATTGGACCCATACGAGGGACATTCAGTACTTC.

Only a few counts were recorded for this clone. The rearrangement links TRBV7-9 to TRBJ2-1; TRBD2 matches at 15 bases. V gave up 5 bases and J gave up 6 bases; unmatched junction bases: 11. The CDR3 contains 18 residues. Germline lookup yields CDR1 SEHNR and CDR2 FQNEAQ (reference sequence). The CDR3 region is CASSPRDRGLAGGNEQFF. The CDR3 bases are TGTGCCAGCAGCCCCCGGGACAGGGGACTAGCGGGAGGCAATGAGCAGTTCTTC.

The CDR3 region has the DNA TGTGCCAGCAGCTTCAGGGTCTCTGGGGCCAACGTCCTGACTTTC. Its protein product is CASSFRVSGANVLTF. This sequence joins TRBV13 and TRBJ2-6; D possibly corresponds to TRBD1 (5 bases). Deletions cut 3 bases from V and 0 bases from J, with 6 bases between. Germline values: CDR1 PRHDT, CDR2 FYEKMQ (reference sequence). This CDR3 contains 15 residues.

The chain joins TRBV20-1 to TRBJ2-7, with unresolved D. V lost 3 bases, J lost 5 bases, and 5 bases lay in between. The CDR3 is 10 amino acids. Germline V gene sequence: CDR1 DFQATT, CDR2 SNEGSKA (reference sequence). The CDR3 loop reads CSASEDEQYF. The CDR3 nucleotides read TGCAGTGCTAGTGAGGACGAGCAGTACTTC.

Here the CDR3 reads CASSSPGTGENTEAFF. CDR3 DNA sequence: TGTGCCAGTAGTTCCCCGGGGACAGGGGAGAACACTGAAGCTTTCTTT. The chain links TRBV19 to TRBJ1-1; 10 positions agree with TRBD1. The ends lost 5 bases at V and 1 base at J; junction bases unmatched: 7. CDR1 LNHDA and CDR2 SQIVND come from the germline V gene (reference sequence). This CDR3 is 16 amino acids long.

The rearrangement uses TRBV15 and TRBJ1-5; D might be TRBD1 (5 bases). CDR1 and CDR2 (germline): LNHNV, YYDKDF (reference sequence). With 0 bases removed from V and 1 base from J, the gap between germline ends came to 10 bases. This CDR3 comprises 16 residues. CDR3 protein: CATSRDGGASNQPQHF. CDR3 DNA sequence: TGTGCCACCAGCAGAGATGGAGGGGCGAGCAATCAGCCCCAGCATTTT.

The genes are TRBV30 and TRBJ2-7, with a tentative D call TRBD2 (6 bases). The V end lost 5 bases, the J end lost 4 bases, and 21 bases lay between the germline ends. This CDR3 region has 15 residues. CDR1 and CDR2 from the germline V gene are GTSNPN and SVGIG (reference sequence). CDR3 in amino acids: CAWGPPGGPFYEQYF. In nucleotides, the CDR3 is TGTGCCTGGGGTCCCCCCGGAGGGCCGTTTTACGAGCAGTACTTC.

The chain is built from TRBV10-1 and TRBJ2-5; perhaps TRBD2 as D (5 bases). Germline V CDR1 and CDR2: WNHNN, SYGVQD (reference sequence). V lost 2 bases and J 5 bases, leaving 9 bases between the germline ends. This CDR3 is built from 13 residues. The CDR3 DNA reads as TGCGCCAGCAGTGAGGACTATCTGGAGACCCAGTACTTC. It yields the protein CASSEDYLETQYF.

The chain joins TRBV9 to TRBJ2-1; 13 positions match TRBD2. This CDR3 comprises 17 residues. V trimming: 4 bases; J trimming: 2 bases; junction bases outside the gene matches: 6. From germline, CDR1 is SGDLS and CDR2 YYNGEE. As DNA, the CDR3 is TGTGCCAGCAGCTCTCAGGGACTAGCGGGAACCTACAATGAGCAGTTCTTC. Amino acids: CASSSQGLAGTYNEQFF.

This clone has a handful of counts. The sample contains more than one DNA sequence encoding this CDR3. This chain joins TRBV28 and TRBJ2-2, with D uncertain. The germline CDR1 and CDR2 sequences are MDHEN and SYDVKM. The V gene lost 8 bases and the J gene lost 5 bases, with 9 bases spanning the gap. The CDR3 length is 12 residues. CDR3 DNA: TGTGCCAGCTCCTTGGGGACCGGGGAGCTGTTTTTT. It is translated as CASSLGTGELFF.

The chain is built from TRBV28 and TRBJ2-7; TRBD2 matches 11 bases. V shed 3 bases, J shed 3 bases, and the junction held 7 bases outside the gene matches. The length of the CDR3 is 16 residues. Germline V gene data show CDR1 as MDHEN and CDR2 as SYDVKM. This CDR3 reads CASSFATSGSFYEQYF. The CDR3 DNA reads TGTGCCAGCAGTTTTGCCACTAGCGGGAGTTTCTACGAGCAGTACTTC.

The chain joins TRBV28 to TRBJ1-2; 10 bases map to TRBD1. CDR3 size: 15 residues. Germline-derived CDR1 and CDR2 are MDHEN and SYDVKM. V was pared by 4 bases and J by 3 bases, with 5 bases of the junction left unmatched. The CDR3 nucleotides read TGTGCCAGCAGTTCGAGACAGGGGGCGTACTATGGCTACACCTTC. Protein sequence: CASSSRQGAYYGYTF.

The rearrangement joins TRBV28 to TRBJ2-7, with unresolved D. V was cut by 2 bases and J by 5 bases, with 13 bases left in between. This CDR3 spans 14 amino acids. The germline gives CDR1 MDHEN, CDR2 SYDVKM. The CDR3 DNA follows: TGTGCCAGCAGTTTACCAGGTTCCGCGGACGAGCAGTACTTC. Translating it yields CASSLPGSADEQYF. Full variable domain (remainder filled in from reference TRBV28 and TRBJ2-7): DVKVTQSSRYLVKRTGEKVFLECVQDMDHENMFWYRQDPGLGLRLIYFSYDVKMKEKGDIPEGYSVSREKKERFSLILESASTNQTSMYLCASSLPGSADEQYFGPGTRLTVT.

The J gene is TRBJ1-5, the V gene TRBV5-1; weak D call: TRBD1 (6 bases). The CDR3 runs 15 residues. V gave up 4 bases and J gave up 0 bases, with 11 bases separating them. Germline assignment: CDR1 SGHRS and CDR2 YFSETQ. This CDR3 reads CASSLTGYSNQPQHF. For the CDR3, the DNA is TGCGCCAGCAGCCTTACAGGGTATAGCAATCAGCCCCAGCATTTT.

This clone was observed at least ten times. The chain combines TRBV6-6 with TRBJ2-1; D uncertain. Germline lookup yields CDR1 MNHNY and CDR2 SVGAGI (reference sequence). The CDR3 consists of 13 residues. The V gene lost 8 bases and the J gene lost 8 bases, with 16 bases spanning the gap. In nucleotides, the CDR3 is TGTGCCAGCCGGTTTTTGGTGGGGTATGAGCAGTTCTTC. It is translated as CASRFLVGYEQFF.

V and J are TRBV6-1 and TRBJ2-6, with D hard to call. Trimming left V 4 bases short and J 0 bases short, with 13 bases between. CDR1 and CDR2 from the germline V gene are MNHNS and SASEGT. The CDR3 loop spans 17 amino acids. CDR3 in amino acids: CASSVSTPSSGANVLTF. CDR3 sequence (DNA): TGTGCCAGCAGTGTCTCAACTCCGAGCTCTGGGGCCAACGTCCTGACTTTC.

This clone occurred once. The rearrangement uses TRBV10-3 and TRBJ1-2, with no clear D. The CDR3 loop spans 13 amino acids. Germline V gene sequence: CDR1 ENHRY, CDR2 SYGVKD. The V and J ends lost 2 bases and 2 bases respectively, with 6 bases between them. The CDR3 sequence is CAISEADNYGYTF. For the CDR3, the DNA is TGTGCCATCAGTGAGGCTGACAACTATGGCTACACCTTC.

This clone came up once. This chain links TRBV6-1 with TRBJ2-7, with a tentative D call TRBD1 (5 bases). V lost 3 bases, J lost 3 bases, and 15 bases lay in between. Germline V gene sequence: CDR1 MNHNS, CDR2 SASEGT. The CDR3 spans 15 residues. CDR3 loop: CASSEGQVIVYEQYF. The CDR3 DNA is TGTGCCAGCAGTGAGGGGCAGGTAATCGTCTACGAGCAGTACTTC.

V gene TRBV11-2 combines with J gene TRBJ1-1; 7 bases are a match to TRBD1. V lost 5 bases and J lost 5; bases outside the gene matches: 5. Germline V lookup: CDR1 SGHAT, CDR2 FQNNGV. This CDR3 has 13 amino acids. This CDR3 is CASSTQQGTEAFF. The CDR3 DNA sequence: TGTGCCAGCAGCACTCAACAGGGGACTGAAGCTTTCTTT. The complete variable domain, with remaining parts taken from reference TRBV11-2 and TRBJ1-1, reads EAGVAQSPRYKIIEKRQSVAFWCNPISGHATLYWYQQILGQGPKLLIQFQNNGVVDDSQLPKDRFSAERLKGVDSTLKIQPAKLEDSAVYLCASSTQQGTEAFFGQGTRLTVV.

This clone has only a few counts. V and J are TRBV19 and TRBJ1-2; D unresolved. CDR1 and CDR2 from the germline V gene are LNHDA and SQIVND (reference sequence). Between the trimmed V and J ends, which lost 5 bases and 4 bases, there was a span of 17 bases. The CDR3 runs to 15 residues. The CDR3 protein is CASSPRGILLYGYTF. CDR3 bases: TGTGCCAGTAGTCCCCGAGGCATCCTCCTCTATGGCTACACCTTC.

The gene calls are TRBV7-8 and TRBJ2-3; 12 bases line up with TRBD2. The CDR3 runs to 19 residues. The germline CDR1 and CDR2 sequences are SGHVS and FQNEAQ. The trim removed 2 bases at V and 0 bases at J, leaving 9 bases unmatched. CDR3: CASSLLGTSGFSSTDTQYF. For the CDR3, the DNA is TGTGCCAGCAGCTTACTCGGGACTAGCGGGTTTTCTAGCACAGATACGCAGTATTTT.

This clone showed up just a few times. The J gene is TRBJ2-3, the V gene TRBV18, with D unclear. This CDR3 is 16 amino acids long. V was shortened by 3 bases and J by 1 base, with 14 bases between the two germline ends. Germline-derived CDR1 and CDR2 are KGHSH and LQKENI. The CDR3 coding sequence is TGTGCCAGCTCACCTACAACGCCGGGTGGCACAGATACGCAGTATTTT. This sequence encodes CASSPTTPGGTDTQYF.

This clone was detected only a few times. The chain combines TRBV27 with TRBJ2-1; the match to TRBD2 covers 8 bases. The J segment lost 0 bases and the V segment lost 3 bases, leaving 4 bases of the junction unmatched. Germline V lookup: CDR1 MNHEY, CDR2 SMNVEV (reference sequence). This CDR3 has 16 amino acids. CDR3 in DNA: TGTGCCAGCAGTTTCAATCTAGCGGGCTCCTACAATGAGCAGTTCTTC. As protein: CASSFNLAGSYNEQFF.